This T cell receptor (beta chain) stems from a study of blood T cell repertoires in COVID-19. Study context: There were acute and convalescent COVID-19 samples, and they came from the United States, Italy and Spain. PBMCs, B-cell-depleted T cells, or T cells provided the cDNA or gDNA that made up the material.

Source study methods: How many nucleated cells were present was estimated from reference gene primer amplification. Assay: immunoSEQ multiplex PCR; the TCRdb copy retains only in-frame clones and omits some. Clonal size and the V and J genes are those of that table, whereas D and trimming came from the DNA. The sample lists 650,000 to 800,000 clones, over 80% occurring once. With 0 bases removed from V and 4 bases from J, the gap between germline ends came to 9 bases. CDR1 MNHEY and CDR2 SVGAGI come from the germline V gene. This CDR3 is built from 14 residues. This TCR was recovered from a woman aged 18-35 years with acute or convalescent COVID-19. The sequencing sample was made of peripheral blood. The rearrangement links TRBV6-5 to TRBJ1-2; D not certain. CDR3 loop: CASSYSGGIYGYTF. The CDR3 DNA reads TGTGCCAGCAGTTACTCGGGAGGGATCTATGGCTACACCTTC.